This TCR beta chain was retrieved from a study of blood T cells in healthy people across ages. About the research overall: About one barcoded beta molecule per two T cells came from capture by template switching.

The CDR3 extends over 13 amino acids. Germline CDR1 is SGHVS and CDR2 is FNYEAQ. With a J-beta primer mix and a sample-barcoded 5' primer, a second PCR ran about 7 to 12 cycles. Each cDNA was tagged by a template-switch adaptor containing 12 random nucleotides. TCRdb processed the 5' RACE reads anew with MiXCR; each CDR3 protein has one entry. The repertoire includes 1,500,000 or so distinct CDR3 sequences, roughly 64% of them detected once, and 6.7% sits in the top ten. In regard to this clonotype: The junction departs from germline at one end; a sequencing error may be responsible.

The gene calls are TRBV7-6 and TRBJ2-1, with D perhaps matching TRBD1 (5 bases). Sequences were obtained from blood. The receptor was isolated from a man younger than 35 in good health. The CDR3 sequence is CASSVARGDEQFF. The DNA for the CDR3 is TGTGCCAGCAGCGTAGCTAGGGGCGATGAGCAGTTCTTC.